The sequence of this T cell receptor beta chain was determined in a study of OX40 agonist ivuxolimab in advanced cancers. For the study at large: From 23 to 79 years was the age range, with a mean of around 56 years, and about 83% were male. Allowance was made for prior anti-PD-1, anti-PD-L1 or anti-CTLA-4 therapy, and about 37% had some.

About this clone: The antigen is unknown.

The CDR3 is 19 amino acids. Trimming pared 0 bases from V and 0 bases from J, leaving 20 bases between. CDR1 is GTSNPN, CDR2 SVGIG, per germline (reference sequence). Study-level results: Some patients who did not respond also had low normalized T-cell clonal expansion. Partly responding patients at 0.1-3.0 mg/kg showed some of the smallest clonal expansion.

Clones were sequenced by immunoSEQ multiplex PCR, and TCRdb holds only the in-frame ones, with some missing. The repertoire has over 65,000 clones, around 80% of them found once; the top ten carry more than 5.5%. The rearrangement links TRBV30 to TRBJ2-2, with TRBD2 as a possible D gene (6 bases). The sequence derives from an adult with an advanced solid tumor such as melanoma, head and neck, liver or kidney cancer. The source material was CD4+ or CD8+ T cells sorted from blood, sampled in a trial of the OX40 agonist ivuxolimab. The CDR3 sequence is CAWSVVFFSPSANTGELFF. The CDR3, as DNA: TGTGCCTGGAGTGTCGTGTTTTTTAGCCCTAGCGCGAACACCGGGGAGCTGTTTTTT.